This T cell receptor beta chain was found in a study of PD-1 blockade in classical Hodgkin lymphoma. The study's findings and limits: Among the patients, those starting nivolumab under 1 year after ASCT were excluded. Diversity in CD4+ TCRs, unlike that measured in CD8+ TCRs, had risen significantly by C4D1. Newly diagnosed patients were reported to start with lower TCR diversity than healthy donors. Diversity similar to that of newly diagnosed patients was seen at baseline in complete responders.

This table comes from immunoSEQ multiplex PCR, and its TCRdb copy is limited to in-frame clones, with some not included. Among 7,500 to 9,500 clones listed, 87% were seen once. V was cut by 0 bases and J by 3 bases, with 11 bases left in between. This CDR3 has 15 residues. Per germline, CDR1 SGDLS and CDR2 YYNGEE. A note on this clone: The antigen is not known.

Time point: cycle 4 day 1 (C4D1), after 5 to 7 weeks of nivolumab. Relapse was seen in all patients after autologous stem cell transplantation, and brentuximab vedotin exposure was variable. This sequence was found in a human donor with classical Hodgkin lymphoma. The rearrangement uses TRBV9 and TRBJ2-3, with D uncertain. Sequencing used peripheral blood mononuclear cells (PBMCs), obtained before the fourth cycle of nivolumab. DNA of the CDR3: TGTGCCAGCAGCGTAGGCCCAGTGGGGACAGATACGCAGTATTTT. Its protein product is CASSVGPVGTDTQYF.